This T cell receptor beta chain was obtained from a study of T-cell reconstitution after alpha-beta-depleted transplantation in children. Of note for this clonotype: A single base separates this from a much larger clone, so it may be a read error.

CDR3 length equals 18 residues. In germline, CDR1 is SNHLY, CDR2 FYNNEI. Using unique molecular identifiers, the investigators prepared the TCRbeta library. TCRdb reprocessed the PCR reads via MiXCR and lists one record per CDR3 protein. The data contain a few hundred thousand distinct CDR3 sequences, about 45% of them singletons. Source: PBMCs, taken before TCRalphabeta/CD19-depleted stem cell transplant. The V gene is TRBV2, the J gene TRBJ2-5; TRBD1 agrees at 10 bases. This clonotype was sampled from a girl aged 2 to 10 with aplastic anemia, due to receive a stem cell transplant. The CDR3, as DNA: TGTACCAGCAGTTTATTTCTCGGTGGGACAGGGGAGAAACAGACCCAGTACTTC. Residues: CTSSLFLGGTGEKQTQYF.